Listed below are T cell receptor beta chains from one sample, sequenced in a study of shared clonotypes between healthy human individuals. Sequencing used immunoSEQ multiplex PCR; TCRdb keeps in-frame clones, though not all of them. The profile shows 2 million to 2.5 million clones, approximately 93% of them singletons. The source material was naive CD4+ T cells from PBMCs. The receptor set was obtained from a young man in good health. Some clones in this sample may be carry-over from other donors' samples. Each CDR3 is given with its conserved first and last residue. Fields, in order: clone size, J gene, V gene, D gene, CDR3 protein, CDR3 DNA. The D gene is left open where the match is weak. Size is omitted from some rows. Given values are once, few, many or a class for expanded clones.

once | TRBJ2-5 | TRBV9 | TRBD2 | CASSVDPGSGRRQETQYF | TGTGCCAGCAGCGTAGATCCGGGGAGCGGGAGAAGACAAGAGACCCAGTACTTC
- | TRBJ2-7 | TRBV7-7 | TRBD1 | CASSPRTGSEQYF | TGTGCCAGCAGCCCAAGGACAGGCTCCGAGCAGTACTTC
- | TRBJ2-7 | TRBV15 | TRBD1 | CATSSGQGSYEQYF | TGTGCCACCAGCAGTGGACAGGGGTCCTACGAGCAGTACTTC
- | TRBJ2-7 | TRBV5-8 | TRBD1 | CASSSQGAPFYEQYF | TGTGCCAGCAGCTCACAGGGGGCTCCTTTCTACGAGCAGTACTTC
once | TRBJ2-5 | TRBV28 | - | CASTGVKGQETQYF | TGTGCCAGCACAGGGGTTAAGGGCCAAGAGACCCAGTACTTC
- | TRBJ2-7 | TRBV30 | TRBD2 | CAWSPGWTSGSYEQYF | TGTGCCTGGAGTCCGGGATGGACTAGCGGCTCCTACGAGCAGTACTTC
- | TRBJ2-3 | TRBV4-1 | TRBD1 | CASSQNLRPGQGAADTQYF | TGCGCCAGCAGCCAAAATTTGAGACCGGGACAGGGGGCTGCAGATACGCAGTATTTT
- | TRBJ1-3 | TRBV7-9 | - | CASSLPKGDPGNTIYF | TGTGCCAGCAGCTTACCAAAAGGGGACCCTGGAAACACCATATATTTT
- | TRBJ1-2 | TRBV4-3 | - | CASSQSGGPNYGYTF | TGCGCCAGCAGCCAATCTGGGGGACCAAACTATGGCTACACCTTC
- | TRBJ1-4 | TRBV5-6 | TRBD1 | CASSPSGTANEKLFF | TGTGCCAGCAGCCCCTCCGGGACAGCTAATGAAAAACTGTTTTTT
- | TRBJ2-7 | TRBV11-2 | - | CASSLGVPSYEQYF | TGTGCCAGCAGCTTAGGGGTCCCAAGCTACGAGCAGTACTTC
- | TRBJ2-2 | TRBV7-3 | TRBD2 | CASSLLAVSNTGELFF | TGTGCCAGCAGCTTACTAGCGGTTTCGAACACCGGGGAGCTGTTTTTT
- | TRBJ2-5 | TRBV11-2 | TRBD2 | CASSLVSSGRSETQYF | TGTGCCAGCAGCTTAGTGTCTAGCGGGAGATCCGAGACCCAGTACTTC
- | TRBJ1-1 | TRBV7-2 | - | CASSLIPPNTEAFF | TGTGCCAGCAGCTTAATCCCCCCCAACACTGAAGCTTTCTTT
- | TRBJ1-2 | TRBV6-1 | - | CASSEDAYGYTF | TGTGCCAGCAGTGAGGACGCCTATGGCTACACCTTC
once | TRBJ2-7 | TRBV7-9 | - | CASSLGTANYEQYF | TGTGCCAGCAGCTTGGGGACGGCAAACTACGAGCAGTACTTC
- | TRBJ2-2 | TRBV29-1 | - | CSVDQTDTGELFF | TGCAGCGTTGACCAGACGGACACCGGGGAGCTGTTTTTT
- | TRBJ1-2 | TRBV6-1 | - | CASSWTPAYGYTF | TGTGCCAGCAGTTGGACCCCGGCCTATGGCTACACCTTC
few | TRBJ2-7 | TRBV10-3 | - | CAISGADQVPEQYF | TGTGCCATCAGTGGCGCGGATCAGGTCCCGGAGCAGTACTTC
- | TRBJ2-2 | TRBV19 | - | CASTVRPSNTGELFF | TGTGCCAGTACCGTACGGCCTTCGAACACCGGGGAGCTGTTTTTT
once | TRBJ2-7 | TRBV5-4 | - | CASSLAGTSEQYF | TGTGCCAGCAGCTTGGCAGGGACGAGTGAGCAGTACTTC
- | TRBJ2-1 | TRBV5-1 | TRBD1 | CASSSGQGVYNEQFF | TGCGCCAGCAGCTCGGGACAGGGGGTCTACAATGAGCAGTTCTTC